This T cell receptor (beta chain) was sequenced in a study of blood T cell repertoires in COVID-19 (dated by TCRdb to the early 2020s). Regarding the study in general: The collaborator samples originated in the United States, Italy and Spain and spanned the acute and convalescent phases of COVID-19. The material from the prospective study consisted of cDNA or gDNA derived from T cells, B-cell-depleted T cells, or PBMCs. Deeply sampled blood TCRbeta repertoires from subjects exposed to, actively infected with, or recovered from COVID-19 were included in the dataset. The repertoires were released in a freely available public database meant as a resource for research on the immune response to SARS-CoV-2. The samples were drawn from the first 160 participants of the ongoing ImmuneRACE study and from over 950 subjects provided by 6 global collaborators. The sample metadata nearly always contained a de-identified subject ID, COVID-19 status, age in years and sex. Where available, HLA class I and class II types were taken from metadata supplied by the sample provider and were not determined by assay-based typing. The investigation overall reported the following: The amount of clinical and demographic metadata varied by source and participant and was provided uncurated.

Including the terminal cysteine and phenylalanine, the CDR3 comprises 15 residues. Only the CDR3 region is kept as DNA, spanning 45 bases read in frame from base 1. CDR1 LGHDT and CDR2 YNNKEL were looked up in the germline V gene (reference sequence). V loses 4 bases at its end and J loses 4 bases; junction bases beyond the gene matches: 9. TCRbeta CDR3 regions were amplified from genomic DNA by means of the immunoSEQ Assay, a bias-controlled multiplex PCR. As for the original processing: Nucleated cell counts per sample were estimated from amplification of reference gene primers within the assay. To quantify the absolute abundance of each unique TCRbeta CDR3 rearrangement, sequence reads were collapsed and filtered. For each sample, productive Simpson clonality was calculated as the square root of Simpson's diversity index across productive rearrangements. Sourced from immuneACCESS, this table was stored by TCRdb with only in-frame sequences that have V and J called. A share of the clones is absent; for the studies checked, an unresolved V gene accounts for under half, and the remainder has no known explanation. V, J and clone size are those of that table, while D and trimming were read from the DNA. For this sample there are 55,000 to 75,000 clones; around 90% appear just once. The top ten clonotypes cover 8.5% of the sample.

The collaborating institutions used their own protocols to collect whole blood in K2EDTA tubes. For TCRbeta analysis, collaborators shipped samples in one of three forms: frozen whole blood, isolated PBMCs, or DNA extracted from either of those sample types. Note on this clone: Its antigen is unknown. Within one base of it there is no much larger clone, and no base qualities were kept.

The TCR sequence derives from a human donor in a cohort sampled during active COVID-19. Sequenced: peripheral blood. The V gene is TRBV3-1 (or the pseudogene TRBV3-2) and the J gene is TRBJ1-1; the junction holds 7 bases that match TRBD1. The CDR3 region reads CASSLLGQRGTEAFF. The nucleotide sequence reads TGTGCCAGCAGCCTCCTGGGACAGAGGGGCACTGAAGCTTTCTTT.